This record covers a single T cell receptor beta chain. This entry comes from a study of blood T cell repertoires in COVID-19. About the research overall: Sites in the United States, Italy and Spain provided acute and convalescent COVID-19 samples.

The method was immunoSEQ multiplex PCR; TCRdb's version includes in-frame clones alone and lacks a portion of them. The data show 200,000 to 250,000 clones, over 70% seen once. This CDR3 has 13 residues. Trimming removed 10 bases from V and 8 bases from J; junction bases left unmatched: 7. Germline CDR1 is ENHRY and CDR2 is SYGVKD. The cohort comprised adults aged about 18 to 100 years residing in under 25 US areas. The chain links TRBV10-3 to TRBJ1-4; TRBD1 agrees at 10 bases. The sequence was collected from a woman under 40 who had been exposed to COVID-19. Sequenced material: PBMCs or T cells enriched from blood (not recorded which). In nucleotides, the CDR3 is TGTGCCACGGAGGACAGGGGGGAGGAAAAACTGTTTTTT. This translates into CATEDRGEEKLFF.